Only a few counts were recorded for the clone carrying this T cell receptor (beta chain). The antigen remains undetermined. This sample was included in a study of sequential checkpoint blockade in melanoma. Study-wide background: Maintenance nivolumab came after either treatment sequence. Under 95 pretreatment tumor DNA samples were TCRβ immunosequenced. Study results and caveats: T-cell fraction and clonality followed PD-L1 and CD8+ counts, not mutational load.

Sequenced by immunoSEQ multiplex PCR; TCRdb stores in-frame clones only, minus some. The data contain 2,500 to 3,500 clones, under 40% of them seen just once; the ten biggest clones take up under 12%. There are 15 residues in the CDR3. Per germline, CDR1 MDHEN and CDR2 SYDVKM. Germline trimming cut 2 bases from V and 6 bases from J; bases unmatched to any gene: 9. Treatment indicated: randomized to nivolumab then ipilimumab (arm A) or the reverse (arm B). This receptor was taken from a human donor with melanoma. The chain recombines TRBV28 with TRBJ1-2; TRBD1 matches at 7 bases. Here the sequenced sample was tumor tissue (inferred from file names), taken from a patient given nivolumab and ipilimumab in sequence. This CDR3 is CASSLDNRGGDGYTF. The CDR3 DNA is TGTGCCAGCAGTTTAGATAACAGGGGAGGGGATGGCTACACCTTC.